This T cell receptor (beta chain) was recovered during a study of control samples from healthy donors and cancer patients. Germline values: CDR1 LNHDA, CDR2 SQIVND (reference sequence). The germline V and J ends were trimmed by 3 bases and 3 bases, with 8 bases remaining between them. The CDR3 extends over 13 amino acids. Clones were read by immunoSEQ multiplex PCR, and TCRdb kept only the in-frame ones, dropping some. The repertoire has approximately 94,000 clones, just over 90% of them found once; the top ten carry roughly 0.92%. The receptor was isolated from a young woman in good health. Material for sequencing was blood. The chain recombines TRBV19 with TRBJ1-1; D call uncertain. CDR3 sequence: CASSIVGYTEAFF. CDR3 coding DNA: TGTGCCAGTAGTATCGTTGGATACACTGAAGCTTTCTTT.